This TCR beta chain was identified during a study of shared clonotypes between healthy human individuals. Produced via immunoSEQ multiplex PCR; TCRdb's table is partial and in-frame only. Among approximately 2.5 million clones listed, approximately 93% were seen once. What was sequenced was naive CD4+ T cells from PBMCs. This sample's subset: CD45RA+ positively selected. The TCR originated in a young man in good health. Some clones in this sample may be carry-over from other donors' samples.

CDR3 residues: CASSGRGGRTDTQYF. CDR3 DNA: TGTGCCAGCAGCGGTAGGGGCGGGAGAACAGATACGCAGTATTTT. This sequence joins TRBV4-2 and TRBJ2-3; 7 bases align to TRBD2. From germline, CDR1 is LGHNA and CDR2 YNFKEQ. Losses at the gene ends were 5 bases for V and 3 bases for J; bases not matched to a gene: 8. This CDR3 has 15 amino acids.